This paragraph covers one T cell receptor (beta chain) sequence. This clone was seen a handful of times. Its antigen is still unknown. Base qualities are not at hand, and no much larger clone is one base apart. The time point label for this specimen denotes: blood sample drawn before combined kidney and bone marrow transplant. In bulk CFSE mixed lymphocyte reactions, CFSE-labeled recipient PBMCs were cocultured with irradiated donor PBMCs for 5 to 6 days, then stained for CD3/CD4/CD8 and FACS-sorted. 4 combined kidney and bone marrow transplant recipients from the ITN036ST trial were included as patients, and samples were available only from these trial subjects. Healthy control blood was processed to PBMCs with a Ficoll density gradient and then cryopreserved, whereas patient PBMCs were collected both before and after transplant. CDR1 and CDR2 are read off the germline V gene as SGHRS and YFSETQ. The CDR3 contains 15 residues, cysteine and phenylalanine counted. Only the CDR3 portion is preserved as DNA: 45 bases, with reading frame beginning at the first base. Trimming takes 0 bases from V and 3 bases from J, and the germline ends sit 10 bases apart.

This sample stems from a study of Tregs in tolerant kidney transplant recipients (dated by TCRdb to about 2019). As for the study more broadly: The transplants used related donors along with nonmyeloablative bone marrow transplantation, and in the human trials mixed chimerism was transient. The study applied TCRbeta sequencing to find donor-specific regulatory T cells before combined kidney and bone marrow transplantation and then followed those same cells after transplant.

Genomic DNA was extracted from sorted cells with the QIAGEN DNeasy Blood and Tissue Kit for TCRbeta CDR3 sequencing. High-throughput TCRbeta CDR3 sequencing, which included PCR amplification with bias correction and internal controls, was done commercially through immunoSEQ. Per the authors' processing: Unique productive TCRbeta sequences were defined by CDR3 nucleotide sequence when primers matched and otherwise by CDR3 amino acid sequence together with Vbeta and Jbeta genes. A sequence was defined as donor-reactive if the sequence was expanded at least 5-fold in CFSE-low cells compared with unstimulated cells and had a frequency of at least 0.01% in CFSE-low cells. Repertoire divergence was quantified by Jensen-Shannon divergence using the top 100 TCRbeta sequences ranked by frequency. For samples with multiple sequencing runs, sorting error was corrected separately for each run before the runs were pooled. The table was pulled from immuneACCESS by TCRdb, which kept in-frame rearrangements only. Such tables lose some clones; where checked, under half of the loss comes from unresolved V genes, and the rest has no known cause. Clonal size and the V and J genes are those of that table, whereas D and trimming came from the DNA. The sample profile shows roughly 14,000 clones; approximately 55% of them were found once. About 3.3% of the sample comes from the top ten.

The full study reports these points: Biological reproducibility was not directly addressed, though technical replication error appeared minimal. Expanding Tregs with activated donor B cells appeared to identify the most biologically relevant and donor-specific TCRbeta repertoire. Because the study included only a small number of patients, the results must be confirmed in larger populations and under other immunosuppression protocols. Donor-specific Treg expansion exceeded global Treg expansion in tolerant patients, suggesting antigen-driven rather than nonspecific expansion. For some patients, the PCR primers changed as time went on, which meant samples from those patients could not be compared with one another at the nucleotide level.

The sequence was collected from a human patient who received a combined kidney and bone marrow transplant. In this chain, TRBV5-1 is recombined with TRBJ1-5, and the D gene may be TRBD1, 6 bases matching. Sequenced here: CD4+ T cells from blood cultured with allogeneic cells, sampled before the transplant. The CDR3 reads as follows: CASSLAPGDNQPQHF. Read as DNA, the sequence is TGCGCCAGCAGCTTGGCGCCAGGGGACAATCAGCCCCAGCATTTT.